One sample yielded the 23 T cell receptor beta chains listed below, sequenced in a study of cytomegalovirus exposure and HLA in healthy donors. Some clones are missing from TCRdb's copy, which holds only in-frame ones; the method was immunoSEQ multiplex PCR. The repertoire holds roughly 350,000 clones, roughly 89% seen once, with 0.75% to 0.85% in the top ten. What was sequenced was PBMCs. The receptors come from a woman aged 18-29 years in good health and CMV-seronegative.

The rearrangement uses TRBV9 and TRBJ2-7, with 7 bases that match TRBD1. Germline values: CDR1 SGDLS, CDR2 YYNGEE. The CDR3 totals 13 residues. With V trimmed by 4 bases and J by 4 bases, 5 bases remained unmatched. The CDR3 region has the DNA TGTGCCAGCAGCTCCTCAGGGGGTTACGAGCAGTACTTC. Translation: CASSSSGGYEQYF.

The chain uses TRBV7-9 and TRBJ2-1; D is perhaps TRBD1 (6 bases). V lost 5 bases and J 4 bases, leaving 9 bases between the germline ends. In germline, CDR1 is SEHNR, CDR2 FQNEAQ (reference sequence). This CDR3 is built from 13 residues. CDR3 sequence (DNA): TGTGCCAGCAGCACGGACAGATACAATGAGCAGTTCTTC. Amino acids: CASSTDRYNEQFF.

The rearrangement joins TRBV28 to TRBJ2-7; D is perhaps TRBD2 (5 bases). The V end was cut by 5 bases, the J end by 5 bases, with 16 bases between. The CDR3 length is 14 residues. Germline loops: CDR1 MDHEN, CDR2 SYDVKM. The CDR3 here is CASSLRERSHEQYF. CDR3 coding DNA: TGTGCCAGCAGTCTGAGGGAAAGATCCCACGAGCAGTACTTC.

The chain has TRBV10-3 and TRBJ2-5; a possible D gene is TRBD1 (5 bases). This CDR3 region has 13 residues. CDR1 is ENHRY and CDR2 is SYGVKD in the germline V gene. V was pared by 6 bases and J by 2 bases, with 10 bases between. The CDR3 loop reads CAISVDRQETQYF. The DNA for the CDR3 is TGTGCCATCAGCGTAGACAGACAAGAGACCCAGTACTTC.

This clone was observed once. This rearrangement joins TRBV7-3 to TRBJ2-3, with D maybe TRBD2 (5 bases). This CDR3 contains 13 residues. The germline V and J ends were trimmed by 4 bases and 5 bases, with 10 bases remaining between them. Germline V CDR1 and CDR2: SGHTA, FQGTGA. Written as DNA, the CDR3 is TGTGCCAGCAGCTCGCTGGCGGGAGATACGCAGTATTTT. Protein product: CASSSLAGDTQYF.

The rearrangement uses TRBV29-1 and TRBJ2-7; D possibly corresponds to TRBD1 (5 bases). Germline V gene sequence: CDR1 SQVTM, CDR2 ANQGSEA. CDR3 size: 13 residues. Trimming took 4 bases from V and 3 from J, leaving 13 bases between them. CDR3: CSVVDGANYEQYF. CDR3 bases: TGCAGCGTTGTGGATGGGGCTAACTACGAGCAGTACTTC.

The rearrangement uses TRBV28 and TRBJ1-5; 11 bases agree with TRBD1. Germline V CDR1 and CDR2: MDHEN, SYDVKM. Unmatched junction bases numbered 12, after V lost 8 bases and J lost 9 bases. The CDR3 loop spans 15 amino acids. CDR3 DNA sequence: TGTGCCAGCTCCCTCGGGACAGGGGGTATAGGGCCCCAGCATTTT. Amino acid sequence: CASSLGTGGIGPQHF. Together with reference TRBV28 and TRBJ1-5, the CDR3 gives the full variable domain: DVKVTQSSRYLVKRTGEKVFLECVQDMDHENMFWYRQDPGLGLRLIYFSYDVKMKEKGDIPEGYSVSREKKERFSLILESASTNQTSMYLCASSLGTGGIGPQHFGDGTRLSIL.

This rearrangement joins TRBV2 to TRBJ1-4; D gene uncertain. The length of the CDR3 is 13 residues. Germline CDR1 is SNHLY and CDR2 is FYNNEI. Trimming left V 6 bases short and J 7 bases short, with 12 bases between. CDR3 nucleotide sequence: TGTGCCAGCAGCGCCCCCGAGGGTGAAAAACTGTTTTTT. This sequence encodes CASSAPEGEKLFF.

The chain links TRBV5-4 to TRBJ2-1; no clear D gene. CDR3 length: 14 amino acids. Germline CDR1 is SGHNT and CDR2 is YYREEE (reference sequence). The V and J ends lost 0 bases and 7 bases respectively, with 11 bases between them. This CDR3 reads CASSLDSDSNEQFF. In nucleotides, the CDR3 is TGTGCCAGCAGCTTGGACAGTGATTCGAATGAGCAGTTCTTC.

The chain recombines TRBV6-6 with TRBJ2-7, with 11 bases matching TRBD2. The germline CDR1 and CDR2 sequences are MNHNY and SVGAGI (reference sequence). The CDR3 totals 14 residues. Germline trimming cut 8 bases from V and 2 bases from J; bases unmatched to any gene: 5. The CDR3 region is CASRRGLAAYEQYF. Written as DNA, the CDR3 is TGTGCCAGCCGCCGGGGACTAGCGGCCTACGAGCAGTACTTC.

The chain carries TRBV27 and TRBJ2-7; 10 bases fit TRBD2. This CDR3 has 14 residues. Trimming took 4 bases from V and 4 from J; bases not matched to a gene: 4. Germline CDR1 MNHEY, CDR2 SMNVEV (reference sequence). DNA for the CDR3: TGTGCCAGCAGTTCTAGCGGGAGCCGGTACGAGCAGTACTTC. Translating it yields CASSSSGSRYEQYF.

The V gene is TRBV28, the J gene TRBJ2-7; TRBD1 matches 7 bases. CDR1 is MDHEN, CDR2 SYDVKM, per germline. The CDR3 runs to 15 residues. The V and J ends lost 6 bases and 3 bases, in that order; junction bases with no gene match: 11. CDR3 coding DNA: TGTGCCAGCAGGACGACAGGGAACGGCCTCTACGAGCAGTACTTC. Translation: CASRTTGNGLYEQYF.

This chain uses TRBV10-1 with TRBJ1-1, with no clear D. V lost 6 bases, J lost 4 bases, and 9 bases lay in between. This CDR3 spans 12 amino acids. Germline CDR1 reads WNHNN; CDR2 reads SYGVQD (reference sequence). CDR3 sequence reads: CASRAPGTEAFF. In nucleotides, the CDR3 is TGCGCCAGCAGGGCTCCAGGCACTGAAGCTTTCTTT.

Only a few counts were recorded for this clone. This chain connects TRBV5-1 to TRBJ2-3, with no clear D. Trimming removed 2 bases from V and 1 base from J, with 11 bases in between. Germline CDR1 reads SGHRS; CDR2 reads YFSETQ. This CDR3 has 15 residues. CDR3: CASSLMGPRTDTQYF. As DNA, the CDR3 is TGCGCCAGCAGCTTAATGGGCCCCCGCACAGATACGCAGTATTTT. The full variable domain, rest sourced from reference TRBV5-1 and TRBJ2-3, is KAGVTQTPRYLIKTRGQQVTLSCSPISGHRSVSWYQQTPGQGLQFLFEYFSETQRNKGNFPGRFSGRQFSNSRSEMNVSTLELGDSALYLCASSLMGPRTDTQYFGPGTRLTVL.

The V gene is TRBV6-5, the J gene TRBJ2-7, with 12 positions matching TRBD2. Germline loops: CDR1 MNHEY, CDR2 SVGAGI. This CDR3 is built from 15 residues. V lost 6 bases and J lost 3; bases outside the gene matches: 6. DNA of the CDR3: TGTGCCAGCAGCCCCGGACTAGCGGGGCACTACGAGCAGTACTTC. It translates to CASSPGLAGHYEQYF.

This chain uses TRBV27 with TRBJ2-6; maybe TRBD1 (5 bases). V shed 5 bases and J shed 0 bases, with 14 bases lying between them. This CDR3 has 17 residues. Germline values: CDR1 MNHEY, CDR2 SMNVEV (reference sequence). CDR3 loop: CASSPLTGASGANVLTF. In DNA, the CDR3 is TGTGCCAGCAGTCCCCTTACAGGAGCCTCTGGGGCCAACGTCCTGACTTTC. Full variable domain (outside the CDR3, taken from reference TRBV27 and TRBJ2-6): EAQVTQNPRYLITVTGKKLTVTCSQNMNHEYMSWYRQDPGLGLRQIYYSMNVEVTDKGDVPEGYKVSRKEKRNFPLILESPSPNQTSLYFCASSPLTGASGANVLTFGAGSRLTVL.

This rearrangement joins TRBV5-1 to TRBJ2-1; 8 bases fit TRBD2. Unmatched junction bases numbered 5, after V lost 0 bases and J lost 3 bases. The CDR3 totals 16 residues. From germline, CDR1 is SGHRS and CDR2 YFSETQ. CDR3 loop: CASSLGTGGDYNEQFF. CDR3 in DNA: TGCGCCAGCAGCTTGGGGACGGGAGGGGACTACAATGAGCAGTTCTTC.

The chain links TRBV10-3 to TRBJ2-2; 10 nucleotides agree with TRBD1. CDR1 is ENHRY and CDR2 is SYGVKD in the germline V gene. The J segment lost 3 bases and the V segment lost 5 bases, leaving 12 bases of the junction unmatched. This CDR3 has 18 residues. For the CDR3, the DNA is TGTGCCATCAGTTACCCCGGGACAGGGGCGGCGGACACCGGGGAGCTGTTTTTT. Its protein product is CAISYPGTGAADTGELFF.

This clone was seen more than once but under ten times. The chain combines TRBV30 with TRBJ1-1; D might be TRBD1 (5 bases). V shed 4 bases and J shed 0 bases, with 9 bases lying between them. Germline assignment: CDR1 GTSNPN and CDR2 SVGIG (reference sequence). This CDR3 has 13 residues. Here the CDR3 reads CAWKAQVNTEAFF. The CDR3 DNA follows: TGTGCCTGGAAGGCACAGGTGAACACTGAAGCTTTCTTT.

The chain carries TRBV10-3 and TRBJ1-2; 10 nucleotides match TRBD1. The CDR3 is 14 residues long. Germline V CDR1 and CDR2: ENHRY, SYGVKD. V gave up 2 bases and J gave up 6 bases; unmatched junction bases: 3. The CDR3 nucleotides are TGTGCCATCAGTGAGCGGACAGGGGGTGATGGCTACACCTTC. Its protein is CAISERTGGDGYTF.

This rearrangement joins TRBV10-3 to TRBJ1-5; TRBD1 is a possible D gene (6 bases). Per germline, CDR1 ENHRY and CDR2 SYGVKD. This CDR3 has 13 residues. The V and J ends lost 7 bases and 6 bases respectively, with 13 bases between them. CDR3 bases: TGTGCCATCATGGCACAGGGCGGTCAGCCCCAGCATTTT. Translation: CAIMAQGGQPQHF.

This clone has a single count. The chain joins TRBV7-2 to TRBJ2-1; 11 positions agree with TRBD2. The CDR3 has 14 amino acids. V lost 2 bases to trimming and J lost 9 bases; unmatched junction nucleotides: 3. Germline CDR1 SGHTA, CDR2 FQGNSA. The CDR3 reads CASSLLAGGVEQFF. CDR3 nucleotide sequence: TGTGCCAGCAGCTTACTAGCGGGAGGTGTTGAGCAGTTCTTC.

This chain joins TRBV5-5 and TRBJ1-3, with D possibly matching TRBD1 (6 bases). CDR3 size: 15 residues. Trimming took off 0 bases at V and 3 bases at J, with 10 bases between the two ends. Germline CDR1 and CDR2: SGHKS and YYEKEE (reference sequence). CDR3 sequence reads: CASSLGQDFGNTIYF. Here the CDR3 DNA reads TGTGCCAGCAGCTTGGGACAGGACTTTGGAAACACCATATATTTT.